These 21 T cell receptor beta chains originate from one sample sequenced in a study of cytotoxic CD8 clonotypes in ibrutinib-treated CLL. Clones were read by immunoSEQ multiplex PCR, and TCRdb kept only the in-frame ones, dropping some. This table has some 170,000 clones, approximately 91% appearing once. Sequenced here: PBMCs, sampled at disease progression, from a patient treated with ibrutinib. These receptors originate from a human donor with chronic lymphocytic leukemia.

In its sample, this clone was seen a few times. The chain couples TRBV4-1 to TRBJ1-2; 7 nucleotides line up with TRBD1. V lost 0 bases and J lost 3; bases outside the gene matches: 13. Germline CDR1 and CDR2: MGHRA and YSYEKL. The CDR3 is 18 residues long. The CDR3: CASSQEFGRRGIDYGYTF. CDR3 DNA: TGCGCCAGCAGCCAAGAATTTGGTCGCAGGGGGATTGACTATGGCTACACCTTC.

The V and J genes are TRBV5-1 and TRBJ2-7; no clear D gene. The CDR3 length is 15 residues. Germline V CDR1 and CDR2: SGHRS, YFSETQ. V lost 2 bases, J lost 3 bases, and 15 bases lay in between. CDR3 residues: CASSFGDPSNYEQYF. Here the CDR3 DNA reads TGCGCCAGCAGCTTTGGTGACCCCTCAAACTACGAGCAGTACTTC.

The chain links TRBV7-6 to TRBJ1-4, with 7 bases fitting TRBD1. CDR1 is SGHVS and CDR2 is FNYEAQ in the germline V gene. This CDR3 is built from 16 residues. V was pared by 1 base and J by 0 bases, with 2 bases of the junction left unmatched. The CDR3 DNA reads TGTGCCAGCAGCTTAGGACAGGGAGCAACTAATGAAAAACTGTTTTTT. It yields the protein CASSLGQGATNEKLFF.

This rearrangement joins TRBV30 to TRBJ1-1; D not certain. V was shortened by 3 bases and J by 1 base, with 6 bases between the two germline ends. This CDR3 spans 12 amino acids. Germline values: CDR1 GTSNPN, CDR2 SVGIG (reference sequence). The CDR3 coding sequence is TGTGCCTGGAGGTTTGGGAACACTGAAGCTTTCTTT. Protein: CAWRFGNTEAFF.

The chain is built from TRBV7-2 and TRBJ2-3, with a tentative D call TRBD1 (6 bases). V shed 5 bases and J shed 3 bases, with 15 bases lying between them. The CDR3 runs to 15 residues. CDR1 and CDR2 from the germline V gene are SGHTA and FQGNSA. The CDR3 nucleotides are TGTGCCAGCAGCCCTGACTCCAGGGGTACAGATACGCAGTATTTT. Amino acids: CASSPDSRGTDTQYF.

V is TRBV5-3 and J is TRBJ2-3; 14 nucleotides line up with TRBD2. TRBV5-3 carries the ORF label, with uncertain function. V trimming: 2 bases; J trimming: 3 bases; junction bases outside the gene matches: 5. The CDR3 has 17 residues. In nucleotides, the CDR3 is TGTGCCAGAAGCTTCTGGACTAGCGGGAGGAGGACAGATACGCAGTATTTT. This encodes CARSFWTSGRRTDTQYF.

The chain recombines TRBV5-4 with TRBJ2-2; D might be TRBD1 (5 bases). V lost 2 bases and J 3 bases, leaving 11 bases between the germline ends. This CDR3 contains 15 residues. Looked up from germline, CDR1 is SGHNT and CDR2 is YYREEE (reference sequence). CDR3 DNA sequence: TGTGCCAGCAGCTTACAGGCTTTCCACACCGGGGAGCTGTTTTTT. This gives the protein CASSLQAFHTGELFF.

Here the CDR3 DNA reads TGTGCCATCACCGAAGCTGGACAGCACTATGGCTACACCTTC. As protein: CAITEAGQHYGYTF. The gene calls are TRBV10-3 and TRBJ1-2; weak D call: TRBD1 (6 bases). The CDR3 runs to 14 residues. V lost 7 bases and J 3 bases, leaving 15 bases between the germline ends. Germline CDR1 reads ENHRY; CDR2 reads SYGVKD.

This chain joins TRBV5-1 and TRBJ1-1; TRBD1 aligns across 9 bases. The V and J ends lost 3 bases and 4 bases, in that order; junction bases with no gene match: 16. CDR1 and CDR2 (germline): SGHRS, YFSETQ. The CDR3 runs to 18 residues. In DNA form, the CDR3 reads TGCGCCAGCAGCTCCGGGACAGGGTACGGTTTTGCAGGCACTGAAGCTTTCTTT. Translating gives CASSSGTGYGFAGTEAFF. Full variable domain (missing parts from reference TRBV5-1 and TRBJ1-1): KAGVTQTPRYLIKTRGQQVTLSCSPISGHRSVSWYQQTPGQGLQFLFEYFSETQRNKGNFPGRFSGRQFSNSRSEMNVSTLELGDSALYLCASSSGTGYGFAGTEAFFGQGTRLTVV.

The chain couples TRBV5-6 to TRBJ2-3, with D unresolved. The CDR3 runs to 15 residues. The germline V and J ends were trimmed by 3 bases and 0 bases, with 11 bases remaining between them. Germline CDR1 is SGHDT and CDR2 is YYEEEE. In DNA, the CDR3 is TGTGCCAGCAGCTCTAGTAGTTACAGCACAGATACGCAGTATTTT. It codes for CASSSSSYSTDTQYF.

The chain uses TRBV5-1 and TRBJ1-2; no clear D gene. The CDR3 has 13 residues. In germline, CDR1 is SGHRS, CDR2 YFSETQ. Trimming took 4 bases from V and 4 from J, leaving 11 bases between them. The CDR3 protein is CASSQGGVYGYTF. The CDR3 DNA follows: TGCGCCAGCAGCCAAGGTGGAGTCTATGGCTACACCTTC.

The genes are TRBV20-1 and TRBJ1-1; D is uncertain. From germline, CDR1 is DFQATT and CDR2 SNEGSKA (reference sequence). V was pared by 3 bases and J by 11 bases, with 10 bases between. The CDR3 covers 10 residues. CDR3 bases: TGCAGTGCTAGTTTAATGAATGCTTTCTTT. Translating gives CSASLMNAFF.

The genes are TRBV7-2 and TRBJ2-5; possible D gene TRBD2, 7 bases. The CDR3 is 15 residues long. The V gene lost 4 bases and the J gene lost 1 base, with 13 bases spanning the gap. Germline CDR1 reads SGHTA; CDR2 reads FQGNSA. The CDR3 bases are TGTGCCAGCAGCTCCTCGGCGGGGGCCCAAGAGACCCAGTACTTC. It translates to CASSSSAGAQETQYF. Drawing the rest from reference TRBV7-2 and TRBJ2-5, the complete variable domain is GAGVSQSPSNKVTEKGKDVELRCDPISGHTALYWYRQSLGQGLEFLIYFQGNSAPDKSGLPSDRFSAERTGGSVSTLTIQRTQQEDSAVYLCASSSSAGAQETQYFGPGTRLLVL.

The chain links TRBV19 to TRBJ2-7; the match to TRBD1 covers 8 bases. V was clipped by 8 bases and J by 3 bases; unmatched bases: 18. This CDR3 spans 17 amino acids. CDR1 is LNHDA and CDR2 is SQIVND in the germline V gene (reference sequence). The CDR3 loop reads CASAGGQAKTGGYEQYF. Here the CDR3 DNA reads TGTGCCAGTGCCGGGGGACAGGCGAAAACGGGCGGCTACGAGCAGTACTTC.

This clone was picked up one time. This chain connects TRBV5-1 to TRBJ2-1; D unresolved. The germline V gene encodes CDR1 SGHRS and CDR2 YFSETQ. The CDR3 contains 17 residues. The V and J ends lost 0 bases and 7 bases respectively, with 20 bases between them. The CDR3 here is CASSLDMAEHSRNEQFF. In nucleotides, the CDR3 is TGCGCCAGCAGCTTGGATATGGCGGAGCACTCGCGGAATGAGCAGTTCTTC.

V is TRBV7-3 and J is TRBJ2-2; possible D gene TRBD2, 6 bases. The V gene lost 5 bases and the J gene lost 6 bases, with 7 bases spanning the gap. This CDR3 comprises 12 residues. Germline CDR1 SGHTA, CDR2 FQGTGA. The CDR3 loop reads CASSPSAGELFF. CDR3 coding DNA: TGTGCCAGCAGCCCTAGCGCCGGGGAGCTGTTTTTT.

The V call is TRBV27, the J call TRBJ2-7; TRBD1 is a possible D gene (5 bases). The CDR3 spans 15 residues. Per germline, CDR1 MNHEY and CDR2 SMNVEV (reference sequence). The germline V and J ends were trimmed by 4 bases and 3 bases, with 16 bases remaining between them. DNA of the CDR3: TGTGCCAGCAGTTCCAAACTGAGCCAGGGCTACGAGCAGTACTTC. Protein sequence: CASSSKLSQGYEQYF.

The chain's CDR3 is CASSRQTGETQYF. The CDR3 coding sequence is TGTGCCAGTAGTAGACAGACGGGGGAGACCCAGTACTTC. This chain uses TRBV19 with TRBJ2-5, with D perhaps TRBD1 or TRBD2 (5 bases each). CDR1 LNHDA and CDR2 SQIVND come from the germline V gene (reference sequence). Deletions cut 4 bases from V and 5 bases from J, with 11 bases between. The CDR3 sequence is 13 residues long.

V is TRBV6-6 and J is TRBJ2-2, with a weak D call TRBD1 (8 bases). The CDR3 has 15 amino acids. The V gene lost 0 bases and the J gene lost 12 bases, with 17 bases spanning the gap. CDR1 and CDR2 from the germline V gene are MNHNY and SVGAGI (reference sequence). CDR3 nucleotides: TGTGCCAGCAGTTACTCAGCAGGGGGCGGGAGCAAGCTGTTTTTT. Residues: CASSYSAGGGSKLFF.

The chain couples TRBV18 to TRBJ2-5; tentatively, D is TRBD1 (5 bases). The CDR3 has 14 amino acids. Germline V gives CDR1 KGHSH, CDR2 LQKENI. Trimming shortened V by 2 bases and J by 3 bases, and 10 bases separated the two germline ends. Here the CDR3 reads CASSPAGLEETQYF. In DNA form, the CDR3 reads TGTGCCAGCTCACCAGCAGGGCTGGAAGAGACCCAGTACTTC.

The CDR3 here is CASSVEAQETQYF. The CDR3 DNA reads as TGCGCCAGCAGTGTAGAGGCTCAAGAGACCCAGTACTTC. V is TRBV10-1 and J is TRBJ2-5; unclear D gene. Germline V gene data show CDR1 as WNHNN and CDR2 as SYGVQD (reference sequence). The CDR3 runs to 13 residues. Trimming pared 4 bases from V and 2 bases from J, leaving 8 bases between.